This T cell receptor beta chain was identified during a study of identical twins. The CDR3 contains 15 residues. Germline values: CDR1 MGHDK, CDR2 SYGVNS. V shed 8 bases and J 10 bases; nucleotides not matched to a gene: 16. One entry per CDR3 protein results from TCRdb running MiXCR on the 5' RACE reads. The sample records hundreds of thousands of distinct CDR3 sequences, 15% to 20% being singletons. This sample was also put to use in a study of T cells expressing NK-cell markers.

This chain uses TRBV25-1 with TRBJ2-1; 8 nucleotides align to TRBD2. Sequencing used PBMCs. The TCR comes from a woman between 18 and 29 years old in good health. The DNA of the CDR3 is TGTGCCAGCCAGGGACTAGGCCCCAGCGGGGAGGAGCAGTTCTTC. Its protein is CASQGLGPSGEEQFF.